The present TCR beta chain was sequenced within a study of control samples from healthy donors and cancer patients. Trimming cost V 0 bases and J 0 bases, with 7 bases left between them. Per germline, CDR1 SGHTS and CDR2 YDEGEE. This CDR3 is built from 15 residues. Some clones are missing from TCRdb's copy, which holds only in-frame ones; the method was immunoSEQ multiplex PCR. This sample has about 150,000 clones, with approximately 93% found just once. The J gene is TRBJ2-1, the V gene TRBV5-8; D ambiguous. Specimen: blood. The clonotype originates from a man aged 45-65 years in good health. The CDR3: CASSLGLNSYNEQFF. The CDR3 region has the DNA TGTGCCAGCAGCTTGGGTCTTAACTCCTACAATGAGCAGTTCTTC. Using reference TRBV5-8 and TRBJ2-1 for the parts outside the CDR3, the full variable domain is EAGVTQSPTHLIKTRGQQATLRCSPISGHTSVYWYQQALGLGLQFLLWYDEGEERNRGNFPPRFSGRQFPNYSSELNVNALELEDSALYLCASSLGLNSYNEQFFGPGTRLTVL.